This is a list of T cell receptor beta chains from one sample in a study of blood T cell repertoires in COVID-19. Sequencing used immunoSEQ multiplex PCR; TCRdb keeps in-frame clones, though not all of them. Of about 130,000 clones listed, around 85% are singletons. The sample comprised peripheral blood. These receptors were taken from a human donor in a cohort sampled during active COVID-19. Both conserved end residues are part of each CDR3. Fields, in order: V gene, D gene, CDR3 length, clone size, J gene, CDR3 protein, CDR3 DNA. A D gene is named only where the DNA matches it firmly. Clone size is shown for a subset of rows, as once, few, many or a class of expanded clone.

V: TRBV27
D: NA
length: 16
size: NA
J: TRBJ2-1
CDR3: CASKDSFGTSSSEQFF
DNA: TGTGCCAGCAAGGACAGTTTCGGGACCTCGTCCAGTGAGCAGTTCTTC

V: TRBV5-1
D: TRBD1
length: 15
size: once
J: TRBJ2-1
CDR3: CASSASGTGYNEQFF
DNA: TGCGCCAGCAGCGCCTCCGGGACAGGGTACAATGAGCAGTTCTTC

V: TRBV4-3
D: TRBD1
length: 14
size: NA
J: TRBJ1-6
CDR3: CASSSQGAGAPLHF
DNA: TGCGCCAGCAGCTCACAGGGGGCAGGGGCACCCCTCCACTTT

V: TRBV5-6
D: NA
length: 16
size: NA
J: TRBJ2-2
CDR3: CASTLLGGVDTGELFF
DNA: TGTGCCAGCACCTTGTTGGGGGGAGTGGACACCGGGGAGCTGTTTTTT

V: TRBV5-1
D: NA
length: 13
size: NA
J: TRBJ2-5
CDR3: CASSSGIQETQYF
DNA: TGCGCCAGCAGCTCCGGGATTCAAGAGACCCAGTACTTC

V: TRBV5-4
D: TRBD1
length: 14
size: NA
J: TRBJ2-7
CDR3: CATAEGQGAGEQYF
DNA: TGTGCCACCGCGGAGGGACAGGGGGCAGGTGAGCAGTACTTC

V: TRBV7-2
D: NA
length: 16
size: NA
J: TRBJ2-3
CDR3: CASSFKLAGNTDTQYF
DNA: TGTGCCAGCAGCTTCAAACTGGCGGGAAACACAGATACGCAGTATTTT

V: TRBV5-1
D: NA
length: 15
size: NA
J: TRBJ2-7
CDR3: CASSLILGRVYEQYF
DNA: TGCGCCAGCAGCTTGATATTGGGGCGTGTCTACGAGCAGTACTTC

V: TRBV12-3/TRBV12-4
D: NA
length: 12
size: NA
J: TRBJ2-5
CDR3: CASSFPRGTQYF
DNA: TGTGCCAGCAGTTTCCCGCGGGGGACCCAGTACTTC

V: TRBV6-1
D: TRBD2
length: 18
size: NA
J: TRBJ2-2
CDR3: CASRAWKLAGGFTGELFF
DNA: TGTGCCAGCCGTGCTTGGAAGCTAGCGGGGGGTTTCACCGGGGAGCTGTTTTTT

V: TRBV7-8
D: NA
length: 11
size: NA
J: TRBJ1-1
CDR3: CASSWRAEAFF
DNA: TGTGCCAGCAGCTGGCGGGCTGAAGCTTTCTTT

V: TRBV6-4
D: NA
length: 16
size: NA
J: TRBJ2-6
CDR3: CASSRTSGAGANVLTF
DNA: TGTGCCAGCAGCCGAACCTCAGGGGCTGGGGCCAACGTCCTGACTTTC

V: TRBV6-5
D: NA
length: 13
size: NA
J: TRBJ1-1
CDR3: CASSLARRGEAFF
DNA: TGTGCCAGCAGTTTAGCCAGGAGGGGTGAAGCTTTCTTT

V: TRBV3-1/TRBV3-2
D: NA
length: 14
size: NA
J: TRBJ1-4
CDR3: CATRGSEGNEKLFF
DNA: TGTGCCACTCGAGGCAGCGAGGGTAATGAAAAACTGTTTTTT

V: TRBV2
D: NA
length: 14
size: NA
J: TRBJ2-2
CDR3: CASSPLTNTGELFF
DNA: TGTGCCAGCAGTCCCCTTACGAACACCGGGGAGCTGTTTTTT

V: TRBV18
D: NA
length: 18
size: NA
J: TRBJ1-1
CDR3: CASSPIRGGGSINTEAFF
DNA: TGTGCCAGCTCACCCATTAGGGGCGGGGGAAGCATTAACACTGAAGCTTTCTTT

V: TRBV5-1
D: TRBD2
length: 14
size: NA
J: TRBJ2-5
CDR3: CASSLAGGQETQYF
DNA: TGCGCCAGCAGCTTGGCGGGGGGCCAAGAGACCCAGTACTTC

V: TRBV7-3
D: NA
length: 13
size: NA
J: TRBJ2-1
CDR3: CASSVYRAGEQFF
DNA: TGTGCCAGCAGCGTCTACAGGGCAGGGGAGCAGTTCTTC

V: TRBV12-3/TRBV12-4
D: NA
length: 13
size: NA
J: TRBJ1-3
CDR3: CASRSGGANTIYF
DNA: TGTGCCAGCAGGTCGGGTGGCGCAAACACCATATATTTT

V: TRBV9
D: TRBD1
length: 15
size: NA
J: TRBJ1-2
CDR3: CASSAPGQGSYGYTF
DNA: TGTGCCAGCAGCGCTCCGGGACAGGGGTCCTATGGCTACACCTTC

V: TRBV7-9
D: NA
length: 14
size: NA
J: TRBJ2-1
CDR3: CASSLKVQGGEQFF
DNA: TGTGCCAGCAGCTTAAAAGTCCAGGGCGGTGAGCAGTTCTTC

V: TRBV15
D: TRBD1
length: 14
size: NA
J: TRBJ1-2
CDR3: CATSIDRELGGYTF
DNA: TGTGCCACCAGCATTGACAGGGAATTAGGGGGCTACACCTTC

V: TRBV19
D: NA
length: 16
size: NA
J: TRBJ1-2
CDR3: CASSRTVLGFNYGYTF
DNA: TGTGCCAGTAGTCGGACAGTGCTTGGCTTTAACTATGGCTACACCTTC

V: TRBV18
D: TRBD1
length: 16
size: NA
J: TRBJ1-2
CDR3: CASSPLLQGADYGYTF
DNA: TGTGCCAGCTCACCCTTGTTACAGGGGGCTGACTATGGCTACACCTTC

V: TRBV7-9
D: NA
length: 15
size: NA
J: TRBJ2-3
CDR3: CASSFAGPDTDTQYF
DNA: TGTGCCAGCAGCTTTGCGGGGCCCGACACAGATACGCAGTATTTT

V: TRBV11-2
D: NA
length: 15
size: NA
J: TRBJ1-1
CDR3: CASSSGGSRLSVAFF
DNA: TGTGCCAGCAGCTCCGGCGGGAGCAGGCTAAGTGTGGCTTTCTTT

V: TRBV7-2
D: TRBD2
length: 16
size: NA
J: TRBJ2-3
CDR3: CASRAAGTMSTDTQYF
DNA: TGTGCCAGCCGGGCTGCCGGGACTATGAGCACAGATACGCAGTATTTT

V: TRBV7-9
D: TRBD1
length: 15
size: NA
J: TRBJ2-5
CDR3: CASSHDRGPEETQYF
DNA: TGTGCCAGCAGTCACGACAGGGGTCCGGAAGAGACCCAGTACTTC

V: TRBV2
D: TRBD1
length: 15
size: NA
J: TRBJ1-5
CDR3: CASSPGQGGDQPQHF
DNA: TGTGCCAGCAGTCCGGGACAGGGGGGGGATCAGCCCCAGCATTTT

V: TRBV7-9
D: TRBD2
length: 15
size: NA
J: TRBJ2-5
CDR3: CASSLLAGGSETQYF
DNA: TGTGCCAGCAGCTTACTAGCGGGAGGGTCCGAGACCCAGTACTTC

V: TRBV19
D: NA
length: 13
size: NA
J: TRBJ1-1
CDR3: CASSIAGITEAFF
DNA: TGTGCCAGTAGTATAGCGGGGATCACTGAAGCTTTCTTT

V: TRBV7-2
D: NA
length: 14
size: NA
J: TRBJ1-2
CDR3: CASTRRAEPYGYTF
DNA: TGTGCCAGCACCCGGCGGGCGGAACCCTATGGCTACACCTTC

V: TRBV7-9
D: TRBD2
length: 15
size: NA
J: TRBJ2-3
CDR3: CASSLLAGSTDTQYF
DNA: TGTGCCAGCAGCCTACTAGCGGGATCCACAGATACGCAGTATTTT

V: TRBV4-1
D: NA
length: 14
size: NA
J: TRBJ1-1
CDR3: CASSQDPGSAEAFF
DNA: TGCGCCAGCAGCCAAGATCCCGGGTCGGCTGAAGCTTTCTTT

V: TRBV25-1
D: NA
length: 12
size: NA
J: TRBJ2-1
CDR3: CASSRGKNEQFF
DNA: TGTGCCAGCAGCAGGGGTAAGAATGAGCAGTTCTTC

V: TRBV7-9
D: TRBD2
length: 15
size: NA
J: TRBJ2-3
CDR3: CASSSGLAFEDTQYF
DNA: TGTGCCAGCAGCTCCGGACTAGCGTTCGAAGATACGCAGTATTTT

V: TRBV7-3
D: NA
length: 15
size: NA
J: TRBJ2-1
CDR3: CASSPRRTVSNEQFF
DNA: TGTGCCAGCAGCCCCCGAAGAACAGTCAGCAATGAGCAGTTCTTC

V: TRBV30
D: NA
length: 14
size: few
J: TRBJ2-2
CDR3: CAWGTGVWTGELFF
DNA: TGTGCCTGGGGGACCGGGGTTTGGACCGGGGAGCTGTTTTTT

V: TRBV7-2
D: NA
length: 13
size: NA
J: TRBJ1-5
CDR3: CASSLKEDQPQHF
DNA: TGTGCCAGCAGCTTAAAGGAGGATCAGCCCCAGCATTTT

V: TRBV5-6
D: TRBD1
length: 14
size: once
J: TRBJ1-2
CDR3: CASSTAGGNYGYTF
DNA: TGTGCCAGCAGCACGGCAGGGGGCAACTATGGCTACACCTTC

V: TRBV24-1
D: NA
length: 13
size: NA
J: TRBJ1-2
CDR3: CATSLGSSYGYTF
DNA: TGTGCCACCAGTTTGGGCAGCAGCTATGGCTACACCTTC

V: TRBV4-3
D: TRBD1
length: 15
size: NA
J: TRBJ2-1
CDR3: CASSQAGGVYNEQFF
DNA: TGCGCCAGCAGCCAAGCAGGGGGCGTCTACAATGAGCAGTTCTTC

V: TRBV15
D: TRBD1
length: 15
size: NA
J: TRBJ2-7
CDR3: CATSSGQGGSYEQYF
DNA: TGTGCCACCAGCAGCGGACAGGGGGGCTCCTACGAGCAGTACTTC

V: TRBV1
D: NA
length: 15
size: NA
J: TRBJ2-7
CDR3: CTSSLGASGGSEQYF
DNA: TGCACCAGCAGCCTGGGGGCTAGCGGGGGGTCCGAGCAGTACTTC

V: TRBV18
D: NA
length: 14
size: NA
J: TRBJ1-1
CDR3: CASSPGQSNTEAFF
DNA: TGTGCCAGCTCACCCGGACAGAGTAACACTGAAGCTTTCTTT

V: TRBV18
D: TRBD2
length: 16
size: NA
J: TRBJ2-5
CDR3: CASSPTSGGLQETQYF
DNA: TGTGCCAGCTCACCAACTAGCGGGGGCCTCCAAGAGACCCAGTACTTC

V: TRBV11-2
D: TRBD2
length: 16
size: NA
J: TRBJ2-3
CDR3: CASSPLAGGSLDTQYF
DNA: TGTGCCAGCAGCCCACTAGCGGGGGGTTCGTTAGATACGCAGTATTTT

V: TRBV5-8
D: NA
length: 12
size: NA
J: TRBJ1-5
CDR3: CASSHGDQPQHF
DNA: TGTGCCAGCAGCCACGGGGATCAGCCCCAGCATTTT

V: TRBV6-1
D: NA
length: 16
size: NA
J: TRBJ1-2
CDR3: CASSEVVERGGLGYTF
DNA: TGTGCCAGCAGTGAAGTTGTCGAGAGGGGGGGCCTTGGCTACACCTTC

V: TRBV18
D: TRBD1
length: 14
size: NA
J: TRBJ1-1
CDR3: CASSQSGGNTEAFF
DNA: TGTGCCAGCTCACAATCAGGGGGGAACACTGAAGCTTTCTTT

V: TRBV4-3
D: TRBD2
length: 14
size: NA
J: TRBJ2-3
CDR3: CASSQGGGTDTQYF
DNA: TGCGCCAGCAGCCAGGGCGGGGGAACAGATACGCAGTATTTT

V: TRBV7-2
D: TRBD1
length: 14
size: NA
J: TRBJ1-3
CDR3: CASSPTGVLNTIYF
DNA: TGTGCCAGCAGCCCCACAGGGGTGTTGAACACCATATATTTT

V: TRBV10-3
D: NA
length: 14
size: NA
J: TRBJ1-4
CDR3: CAISDGDSNEKLFF
DNA: TGTGCCATCAGTGATGGAGACAGTAATGAAAAACTGTTTTTT

V: TRBV12-3/TRBV12-4
D: TRBD1
length: 13
size: NA
J: TRBJ1-6
CDR3: CASSLDRVSPLHF
DNA: TGTGCCAGCAGTTTGGACAGGGTTTCACCCCTCCACTTT

V: TRBV6-1
D: NA
length: 15
size: NA
J: TRBJ2-1
CDR3: CASSEGQGGSNEQFF
DNA: TGTGCCAGCAGTGAAGGACAGGGAGGATCGAATGAGCAGTTCTTC

V: TRBV6-5
D: NA
length: 12
size: NA
J: TRBJ2-1
CDR3: CASSYMGREQFF
DNA: TGCGCCAGCAGTTACATGGGGCGTGAGCAGTTCTTC

V: TRBV5-4
D: TRBD2
length: 16
size: once
J: TRBJ2-5
CDR3: CASSLEAQREGETQYF
DNA: TGTGCCAGCAGCTTGGAGGCCCAGCGGGAAGGGGAGACCCAGTACTTC